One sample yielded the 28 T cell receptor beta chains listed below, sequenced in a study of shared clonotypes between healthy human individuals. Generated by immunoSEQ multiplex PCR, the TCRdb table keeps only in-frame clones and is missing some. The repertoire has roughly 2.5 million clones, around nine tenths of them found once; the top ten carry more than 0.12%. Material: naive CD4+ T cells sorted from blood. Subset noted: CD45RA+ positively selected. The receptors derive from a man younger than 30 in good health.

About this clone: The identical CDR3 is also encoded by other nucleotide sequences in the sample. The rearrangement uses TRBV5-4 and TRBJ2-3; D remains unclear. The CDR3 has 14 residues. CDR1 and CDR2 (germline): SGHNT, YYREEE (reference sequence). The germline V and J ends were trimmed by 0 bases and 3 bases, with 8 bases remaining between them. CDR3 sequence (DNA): TGTGCCAGCAGCTTGGCCCTGGGAACAGATACGCAGTATTTT. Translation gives CASSLALGTDTQYF.

The CDR3 DNA follows: TGTGCCAGCAGCTTGGATGCAACTAATGAAAAACTGTTTTTT. Translating it yields CASSLDATNEKLFF. V gene TRBV9 combines with J gene TRBJ1-4; D ambiguous. The CDR3 length is 14 residues. V lost 4 bases to trimming and J lost 0 bases, with 7 bases between them. Germline CDR1 is SGDLS and CDR2 is YYNGEE.

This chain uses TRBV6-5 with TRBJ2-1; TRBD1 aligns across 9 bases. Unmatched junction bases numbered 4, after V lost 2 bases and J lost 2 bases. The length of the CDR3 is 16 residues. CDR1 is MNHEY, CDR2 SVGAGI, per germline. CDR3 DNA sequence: TGTGCCAGCAGTTACAACCGGGACAGGGCCTACAATGAGCAGTTCTTC. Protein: CASSYNRDRAYNEQFF.

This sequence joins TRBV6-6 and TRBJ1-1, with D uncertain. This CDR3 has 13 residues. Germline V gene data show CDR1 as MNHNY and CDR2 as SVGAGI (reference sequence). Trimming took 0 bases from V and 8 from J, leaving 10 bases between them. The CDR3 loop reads CASSYSDYTEAFF. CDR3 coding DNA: TGTGCCAGCAGTTACTCGGACTATACAGAAGCTTTCTTT.

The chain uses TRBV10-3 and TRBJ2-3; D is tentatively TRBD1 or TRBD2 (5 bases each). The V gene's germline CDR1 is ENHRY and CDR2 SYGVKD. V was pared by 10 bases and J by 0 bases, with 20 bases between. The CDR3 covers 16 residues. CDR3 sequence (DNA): TGTGCCACCCTTCCCAGGGCGGGTACTAGCACAGATACGCAGTATTTT. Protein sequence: CATLPRAGTSTDTQYF.

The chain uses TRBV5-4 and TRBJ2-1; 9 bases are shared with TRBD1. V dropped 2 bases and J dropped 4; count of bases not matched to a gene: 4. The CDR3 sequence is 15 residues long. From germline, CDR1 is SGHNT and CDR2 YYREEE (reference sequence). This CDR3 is CASSFPQGAYNEQFF. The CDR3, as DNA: TGTGCCAGCAGCTTCCCACAGGGGGCTTACAATGAGCAGTTCTTC.

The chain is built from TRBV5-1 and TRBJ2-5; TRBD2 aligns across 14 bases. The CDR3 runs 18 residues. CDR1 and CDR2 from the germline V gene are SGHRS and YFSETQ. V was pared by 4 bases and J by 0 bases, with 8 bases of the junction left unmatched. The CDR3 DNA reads TGCGCCAGCAGCACGGGACTAGCGGGAGACACGTACCAAGAGACCCAGTACTTC. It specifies CASSTGLAGDTYQETQYF. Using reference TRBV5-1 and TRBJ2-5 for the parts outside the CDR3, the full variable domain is KAGVTQTPRYLIKTRGQQVTLSCSPISGHRSVSWYQQTPGQGLQFLFEYFSETQRNKGNFPGRFSGRQFSNSRSEMNVSTLELGDSALYLCASSTGLAGDTYQETQYFGPGTRLLVL.

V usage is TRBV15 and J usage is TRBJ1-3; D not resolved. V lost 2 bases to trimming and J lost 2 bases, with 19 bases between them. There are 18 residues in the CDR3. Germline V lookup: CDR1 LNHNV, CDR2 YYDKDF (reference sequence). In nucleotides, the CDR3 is TGTGCCACCAGCAGACACTCCATCTTTGGGTCTACTGGAAACACCATATATTTT. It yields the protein CATSRHSIFGSTGNTIYF.

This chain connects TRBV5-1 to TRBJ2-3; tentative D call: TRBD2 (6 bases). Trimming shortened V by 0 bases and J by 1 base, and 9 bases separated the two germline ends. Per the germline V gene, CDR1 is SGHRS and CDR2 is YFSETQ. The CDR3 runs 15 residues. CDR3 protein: CASSLGEAGTDTQYF. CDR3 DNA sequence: TGCGCCAGCAGCTTGGGGGAGGCCGGCACAGATACGCAGTATTTT.

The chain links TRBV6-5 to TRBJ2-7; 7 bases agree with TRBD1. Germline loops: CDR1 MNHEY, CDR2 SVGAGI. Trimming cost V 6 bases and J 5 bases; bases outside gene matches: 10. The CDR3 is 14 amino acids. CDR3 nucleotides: TGTGCCAGCAGGGGACAGACCTCCTCGGACGAGCAGTACTTC. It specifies CASRGQTSSDEQYF.

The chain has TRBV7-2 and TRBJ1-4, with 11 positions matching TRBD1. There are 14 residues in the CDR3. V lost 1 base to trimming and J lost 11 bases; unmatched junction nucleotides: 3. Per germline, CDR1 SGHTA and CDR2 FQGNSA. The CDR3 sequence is CASSLDGTGGKLFF. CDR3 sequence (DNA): TGTGCCAGCAGCTTAGATGGGACAGGGGGGAAACTGTTTTTT. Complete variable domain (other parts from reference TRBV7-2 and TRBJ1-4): GAGVSQSPSNKVTEKGKDVELRCDPISGHTALYWYRQSLGQGLEFLIYFQGNSAPDKSGLPSDRFSAERTGGSVSTLTIQRTQQEDSAVYLCASSLDGTGGKLFFGSGTQLSVL.

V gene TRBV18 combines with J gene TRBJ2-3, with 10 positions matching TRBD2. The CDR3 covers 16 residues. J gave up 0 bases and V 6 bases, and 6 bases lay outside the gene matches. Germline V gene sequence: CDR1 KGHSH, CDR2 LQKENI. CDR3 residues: CASSRGLADSTDTQYF. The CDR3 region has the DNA TGTGCCAGCTCCCGCGGACTAGCGGATAGCACAGATACGCAGTATTTT.

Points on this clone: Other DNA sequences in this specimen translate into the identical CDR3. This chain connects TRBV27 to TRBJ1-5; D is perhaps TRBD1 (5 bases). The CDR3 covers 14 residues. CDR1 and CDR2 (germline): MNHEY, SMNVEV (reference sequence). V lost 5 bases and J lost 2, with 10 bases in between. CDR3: CASSRRVGNQPQHF. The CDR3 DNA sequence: TGTGCCAGCAGTCGCAGGGTCGGCAATCAGCCCCAGCATTTT.

In DNA form, the CDR3 reads TGTGCCAGCAGCACAGTTAAAACAGGGGGCGAGCAGTACTTC. It specifies CASSTVKTGGEQYF. The rearrangement uses TRBV5-6 and TRBJ2-7, with 8 bases identical to TRBD1. Looked up from germline, CDR1 is SGHDT and CDR2 is YYEEEE. Trimming cost V 4 bases and J 6 bases; bases outside gene matches: 9. The CDR3 runs 14 residues.

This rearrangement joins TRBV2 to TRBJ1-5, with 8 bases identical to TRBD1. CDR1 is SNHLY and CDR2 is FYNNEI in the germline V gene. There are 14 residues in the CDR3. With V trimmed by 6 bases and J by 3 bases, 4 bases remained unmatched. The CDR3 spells CASSAGGFNQPQHF. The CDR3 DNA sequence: TGTGCCAGCAGCGCAGGGGGCTTCAATCAGCCCCAGCATTTT. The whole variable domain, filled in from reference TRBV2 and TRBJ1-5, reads EPEVTQTPSHQVTQMGQEVILRCVPISNHLYFYWYRQILGQKVEFLVSFYNNEISEKSEIFDDQFSVERPDGSNFTLKIRSTKLEDSAMYFCASSAGGFNQPQHFGDGTRLSIL.

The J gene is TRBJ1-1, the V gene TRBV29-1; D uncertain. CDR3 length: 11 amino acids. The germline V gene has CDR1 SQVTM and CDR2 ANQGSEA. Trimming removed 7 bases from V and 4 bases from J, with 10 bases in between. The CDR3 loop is CSGVGSTEAFF. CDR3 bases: TGCAGCGGGGTTGGATCCACTGAAGCTTTCTTT.

For the CDR3, the DNA is TGTGCCACCAGCAGAGTTCAAGAGACCCAGTACTTC. Translation: CATSRVQETQYF. The chain carries TRBV15 and TRBJ2-5; D unclear. The CDR3 is 12 residues long. CDR1 is LNHNV and CDR2 is YYDKDF in the germline V gene (reference sequence). V dropped 1 base and J dropped 2 bases, with 2 bases sitting between them.

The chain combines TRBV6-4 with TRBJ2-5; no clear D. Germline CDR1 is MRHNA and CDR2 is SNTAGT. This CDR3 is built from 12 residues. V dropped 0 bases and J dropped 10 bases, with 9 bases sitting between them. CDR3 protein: CASSDSMADQYF. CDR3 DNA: TGTGCCAGCAGTGACTCGATGGCCGACCAGTACTTC.

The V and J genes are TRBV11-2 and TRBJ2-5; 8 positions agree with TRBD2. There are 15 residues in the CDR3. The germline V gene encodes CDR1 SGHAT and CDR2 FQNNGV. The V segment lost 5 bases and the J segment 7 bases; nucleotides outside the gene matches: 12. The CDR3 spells CASSISGTREGTQYF. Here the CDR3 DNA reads TGTGCCAGCAGCATATCCGGGACTAGGGAGGGGACCCAGTACTTC. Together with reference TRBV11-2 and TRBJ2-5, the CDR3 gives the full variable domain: EAGVAQSPRYKIIEKRQSVAFWCNPISGHATLYWYQQILGQGPKLLIQFQNNGVVDDSQLPKDRFSAERLKGVDSTLKIQPAKLEDSAVYLCASSISGTREGTQYFGPGTRLLVL.

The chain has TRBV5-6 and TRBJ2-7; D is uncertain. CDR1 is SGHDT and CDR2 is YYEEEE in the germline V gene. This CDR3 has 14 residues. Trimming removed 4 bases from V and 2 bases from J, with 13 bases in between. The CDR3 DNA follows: TGTGCCAGCAGCCCGAGGCGAGTAACCTACGAGCAGTACTTC. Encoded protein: CASSPRRVTYEQYF. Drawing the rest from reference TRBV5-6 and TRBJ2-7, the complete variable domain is DAGVTQSPTHLIKTRGQQVTLRCSPKSGHDTVSWYQQALGQGPQFIFQYYEEEERQRGNFPDRFSGHQFPNYSSELNVNALLLGDSALYLCASSPRRVTYEQYFGPGTRLTVT.

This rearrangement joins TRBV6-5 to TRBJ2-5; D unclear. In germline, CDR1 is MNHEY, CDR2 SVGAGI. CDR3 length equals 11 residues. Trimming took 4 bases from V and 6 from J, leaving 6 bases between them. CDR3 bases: TGTGCCAGCAGTTCGCGTCAGACCCAGTACTTC. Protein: CASSSRQTQYF.

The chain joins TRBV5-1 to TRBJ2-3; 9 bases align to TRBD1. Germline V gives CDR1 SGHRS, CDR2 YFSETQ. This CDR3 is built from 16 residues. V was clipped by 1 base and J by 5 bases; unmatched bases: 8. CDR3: CASSLPRDREVDTQYF. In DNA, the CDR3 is TGCGCCAGCAGCTTGCCGAGGGACAGGGAAGTAGATACGCAGTATTTT.

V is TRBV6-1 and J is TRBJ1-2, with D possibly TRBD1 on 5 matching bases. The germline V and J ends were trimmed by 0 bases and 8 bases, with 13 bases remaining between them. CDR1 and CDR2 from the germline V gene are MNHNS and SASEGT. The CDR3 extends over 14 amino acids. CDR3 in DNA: TGTGCCAGCAGTGAAGCGTGGAGGGGTAAGGGCTACACCTTC. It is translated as CASSEAWRGKGYTF.

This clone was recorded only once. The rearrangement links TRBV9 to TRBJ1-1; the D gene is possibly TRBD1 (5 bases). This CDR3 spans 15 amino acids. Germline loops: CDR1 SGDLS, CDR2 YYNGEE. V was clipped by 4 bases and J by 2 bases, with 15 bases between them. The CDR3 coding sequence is TGTGCCAGCAGCCCCCACCGGGGACTTAACACTGAAGCTTTCTTT. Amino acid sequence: CASSPHRGLNTEAFF.

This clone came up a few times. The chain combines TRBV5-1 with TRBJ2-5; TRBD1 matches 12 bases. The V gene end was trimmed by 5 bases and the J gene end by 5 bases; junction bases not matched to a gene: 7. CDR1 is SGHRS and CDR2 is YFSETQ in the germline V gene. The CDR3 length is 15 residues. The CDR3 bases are TGCGCCAGCAGTCCGGGACAGGGGGCGGTTGAGACCCAGTACTTC. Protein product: CASSPGQGAVETQYF. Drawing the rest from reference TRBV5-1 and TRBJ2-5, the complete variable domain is KAGVTQTPRYLIKTRGQQVTLSCSPISGHRSVSWYQQTPGQGLQFLFEYFSETQRNKGNFPGRFSGRQFSNSRSEMNVSTLELGDSALYLCASSPGQGAVETQYFGPGTRLLVL.

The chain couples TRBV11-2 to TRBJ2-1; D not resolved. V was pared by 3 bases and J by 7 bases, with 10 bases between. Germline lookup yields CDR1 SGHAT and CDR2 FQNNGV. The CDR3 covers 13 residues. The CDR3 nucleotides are TGTGCCAGCAGCTTGGCCAGCGTGAATGAGCAGTTCTTC. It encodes CASSLASVNEQFF.

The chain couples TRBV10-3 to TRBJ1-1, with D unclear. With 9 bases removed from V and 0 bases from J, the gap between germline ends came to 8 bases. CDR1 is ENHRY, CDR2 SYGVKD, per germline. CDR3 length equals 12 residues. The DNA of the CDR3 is TGTGCCATTAAGGAGGTGAACACTGAAGCTTTCTTT. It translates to CAIKEVNTEAFF.

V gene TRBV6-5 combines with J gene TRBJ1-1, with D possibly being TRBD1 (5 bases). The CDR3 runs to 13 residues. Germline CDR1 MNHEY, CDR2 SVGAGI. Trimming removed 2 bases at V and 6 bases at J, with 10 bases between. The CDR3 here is CASSYIRGSEAFF. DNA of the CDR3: TGTGCCAGCAGTTACATAAGGGGTTCTGAAGCTTTCTTT.